Below are 23 T cell receptor beta chains sequenced from a single sample in a study of cytomegalovirus exposure and HLA in healthy donors. Primers: 60 Vbeta forward and 13 Jbeta reverse. Clones were sequenced by immunoSEQ multiplex PCR, and TCRdb holds only the in-frame ones, with some missing. The data show roughly 100,000 clones, over 9% seen once. The sequenced sample consisted of PBMCs. The receptors here all came from a man in his forties in good health and CMV-seropositive.

The rearrangement uses TRBV19 and TRBJ1-2, with D perhaps TRBD1 (5 bases). The CDR3 has 13 residues. The V end lost 6 bases, the J end lost 4 bases, and 12 bases lay between the germline ends. Germline-derived CDR1 and CDR2 are LNHDA and SQIVND (reference sequence). CDR3 DNA sequence: TGTGCCAGTAGCCCCGGGGGGATCTATGGCTACACCTTC. Residues: CASSPGGIYGYTF.

The V call is TRBV19, the J call TRBJ2-7; the match to TRBD1 covers 7 bases. Germline loops: CDR1 LNHDA, CDR2 SQIVND (reference sequence). The CDR3 contains 14 residues. Losses at the gene ends were 8 bases for V and 5 bases for J; bases not matched to a gene: 12. CDR3 protein: CASSTGERFDEQYF. The CDR3 region has the DNA TGTGCCAGTTCCACAGGGGAAAGGTTTGACGAGCAGTACTTC.

This clone was seen more than once but under ten times. CDR3 loop: CATSRDIGGYEQYF. DNA for the CDR3: TGTGCCACCAGCAGAGATATCGGGGGCTACGAGCAGTACTTC. The chain recombines TRBV15 with TRBJ2-7; TRBD2 might be the D (6 bases). Looked up from germline, CDR1 is LNHNV and CDR2 is YYDKDF (reference sequence). This CDR3 has 14 residues. V was trimmed by 0 bases and J by 3 bases, leaving 9 bases between them.

This clone was counted a few times. The gene calls are TRBV7-8 and TRBJ2-7, with 8 bases lining up with TRBD1. The J segment lost 5 bases and the V segment lost 5 bases, leaving 23 bases of the junction unmatched. Germline CDR1 reads SGHVS; CDR2 reads FQNEAQ. This CDR3 region has 19 residues. CDR3 sequence (DNA): TGTGCCAGCAGCCTTCACATTACCTCACGACCGGACAGGGTGGACGAGCAGTACTTC. It codes for CASSLHITSRPDRVDEQYF.

The V call is TRBV4-1, the J call TRBJ2-5; 14 positions match TRBD2. After removal of 3 bases from V and 5 bases from J, the junction contained 8 bases not matched to a gene. Germline values: CDR1 MGHRA, CDR2 YSYEKL. The CDR3 is 17 residues long. For the CDR3, the DNA is TGCGCCAGCAGCCACGGGACTAGCGGGAGCTTGGGGGAGACCCAGTACTTC. It is translated as CASSHGTSGSLGETQYF.

This clone was seen a few times. V gene TRBV2 combines with J gene TRBJ2-2, with 7 positions matching TRBD2. CDR3 size: 16 residues. J was trimmed by 6 bases and V by 2 bases; bases with no gene match: 9. CDR1 SNHLY and CDR2 FYNNEI come from the germline V gene. The CDR3 bases are TGTGCCAGCAGTGAAAATCCCGGGAGGAGAGCCGGGGAGCTGTTTTTT. This translates into CASSENPGRRAGELFF.

The J gene is TRBJ1-1, the V gene TRBV9; a weak D match, TRBD1 (5 bases). The V end lost 3 bases, the J end lost 0 bases, and 15 bases lay between the germline ends. The CDR3 consists of 16 residues. Germline V lookup: CDR1 SGDLS, CDR2 YYNGEE. The CDR3 DNA reads TGTGCCAGCAGCGCGTGGGGGGAATTAATGAACACTGAAGCTTTCTTT. Its protein product is CASSAWGELMNTEAFF.

This clone was observed a few times. This chain joins TRBV4-1 and TRBJ1-1; 8 nucleotides align to TRBD1. The CDR3 spans 14 residues. Per germline, CDR1 MGHRA and CDR2 YSYEKL. Germline trimming cut 1 base from V and 7 bases from J; bases unmatched to any gene: 5. CDR3 region: CASSQGRGRDEAFF. For the CDR3, the DNA is TGCGCCAGCAGCCAAGGCAGGGGGCGGGATGAAGCTTTCTTT.

A few counts support this clone. The chain joins TRBV5-1 to TRBJ2-6; TRBD1 matches at 8 bases. The trim removed 0 bases at V and 3 bases at J, leaving 8 bases unmatched. CDR1 SGHRS and CDR2 YFSETQ come from the germline V gene. The CDR3 has 18 residues. CDR3 loop: CASSLEAGGAYGANVLTF. CDR3 DNA sequence: TGCGCCAGCAGCTTGGAGGCAGGGGGCGCGTATGGGGCCAACGTCCTGACTTTC. Drawing the rest from reference TRBV5-1 and TRBJ2-6, the complete variable domain is KAGVTQTPRYLIKTRGQQVTLSCSPISGHRSVSWYQQTPGQGLQFLFEYFSETQRNKGNFPGRFSGRQFSNSRSEMNVSTLELGDSALYLCASSLEAGGAYGANVLTFGAGSRLTVL.

This clone was seen a few times. This rearrangement joins TRBV18 to TRBJ1-1; TRBD1 is a possible D gene (5 bases). The CDR3 consists of 13 residues. The ends were cut back, 3 bases at V and 7 bases at J, with 12 bases in the middle. Germline assignment: CDR1 KGHSH and CDR2 LQKENI. CDR3 sequence (DNA): TGTGCCAGCTCACCCCCAGGGTCAGATGAAGCTTTCTTT. Protein sequence: CASSPPGSDEAFF. The complete variable domain, with remaining parts taken from reference TRBV18 and TRBJ1-1, reads NAGVMQNPRHLVRRRGQEARLRCSPMKGHSHVYWYRQLPEEGLKFMVYLQKENIIDESGMPKERFSAEFPKEGPSILRIQQVVRGDSAAYFCASSPPGSDEAFFGQGTRLTVV.

This clone was detected only a few times. The chain carries TRBV25-1 and TRBJ1-3; D possibly corresponds to TRBD1 (6 bases). The V end lost 2 bases, the J end lost 8 bases, and 16 bases lay between the germline ends. CDR3 length equals 15 residues. CDR1 and CDR2 (germline): MGHDK, SYGVNS. The chain's CDR3 is CASSEQGNIVDTIYF. The DNA for the CDR3 is TGTGCCAGCAGTGAACAGGGGAACATCGTAGACACCATATATTTT.

V gene TRBV6-5 combines with J gene TRBJ1-2, with D possibly TRBD1 on 5 matching bases. This CDR3 is built from 12 residues. Trimming cost V 4 bases and J 2 bases, with 5 bases left between them. Germline V gives CDR1 MNHEY, CDR2 SVGAGI. CDR3 coding DNA: TGTGCCAGCAGTTCAGGGAACTATGGCTACACCTTC. Amino acids: CASSSGNYGYTF.

This clone has a handful of counts. V usage is TRBV9 and J usage is TRBJ2-1; 10 nucleotides agree with TRBD1. CDR3 length: 16 amino acids. J gave up 4 bases and V 7 bases, and 11 bases lay outside the gene matches. Germline V gives CDR1 SGDLS, CDR2 YYNGEE. The CDR3 DNA sequence: TGTGCCAGCGGACAACCAGACAGGGGGCAGTACAATGAGCAGTTCTTC. Translation: CASGQPDRGQYNEQFF.

The rearrangement joins TRBV5-1 to TRBJ2-2; TRBD1 matches at 9 bases. CDR1 and CDR2 (germline): SGHRS, YFSETQ. The CDR3 has 16 residues. Trimming cost V 4 bases and J 2 bases; bases outside gene matches: 6. CDR3 DNA sequence: TGCGCCAGCAGCCCGGGGACAGGGAGAAACACCGGGGAGCTGTTTTTT. Encoded protein: CASSPGTGRNTGELFF. Supplemented by reference TRBV5-1 and TRBJ2-2, the full variable domain reads KAGVTQTPRYLIKTRGQQVTLSCSPISGHRSVSWYQQTPGQGLQFLFEYFSETQRNKGNFPGRFSGRQFSNSRSEMNVSTLELGDSALYLCASSPGTGRNTGELFFGEGSRLTVL.

This clone was seen a handful of times. V is TRBV18 and J is TRBJ1-2; perhaps TRBD1 as D (5 bases). Germline CDR1 is KGHSH and CDR2 is LQKENI. The CDR3 has 12 amino acids. V gave up 6 bases and J gave up 4 bases, with 9 bases separating them. The CDR3 DNA reads TGTGCCAGCTCCGGGACTCTCTATGGCTACACCTTC. It codes for CASSGTLYGYTF.

The genes are TRBV11-2 and TRBJ2-3; maybe TRBD2 (6 bases). The germline gives CDR1 SGHAT, CDR2 FQNNGV. Trimming left V 5 bases short and J 4 bases short, with 13 bases between. The CDR3 runs to 14 residues. The CDR3 bases are TGTGCCAGCAGCCTCCGCCCGGGGGCAGATACGCAGTATTTT. This gives the protein CASSLRPGADTQYF.

In this sample, this clone turned up a few times. The chain recombines TRBV7-2 with TRBJ2-2; D remains ambiguous. Germline CDR1 is SGHTA and CDR2 is FQGNSA. The CDR3 runs 14 residues. Trimming took 1 base from V and 2 from J, leaving 5 bases between them. CDR3 in amino acids: CASSLVSNTGELFF. CDR3 nucleotide sequence: TGTGCCAGCAGCTTAGTTTCAAACACCGGGGAGCTGTTTTTT.

J is TRBJ1-5 and V is TRBV19, with TRBD1 as a possible D gene (6 bases). The V end was cut by 9 bases, the J end by 5 bases, with 11 bases between. CDR1 and CDR2 from the germline V gene are LNHDA and SQIVND (reference sequence). The CDR3 is 12 amino acids. CDR3 in DNA: TGTGCCAGCAGGGGACCCCATCAGCCCCAGCATTTT. Translating gives CASRGPHQPQHF.

The V and J genes are TRBV7-8 and TRBJ2-4; 7 nucleotides match TRBD1. The CDR3 loop spans 15 amino acids. In germline, CDR1 is SGHVS, CDR2 FQNEAQ. With V trimmed by 5 bases and J by 0 bases, 4 bases remained unmatched. The CDR3 region is CASSLRQGAKNIQYF. Here the CDR3 DNA reads TGTGCCAGCAGCCTAAGACAGGGAGCCAAAAACATTCAGTACTTC. The full variable domain, rest sourced from reference TRBV7-8 and TRBJ2-4, is GAGVSQSPRYKVAKRGQDVALRCDPISGHVSLFWYQQALGQGPEFLTYFQNEAQLDKSGLPSDRFFAERPEGSVSTLKIQRTQQEDSAVYLCASSLRQGAKNIQYFGAGTRLSVL.

The chain joins TRBV7-6 to TRBJ1-1, with no clear D. Between the trimmed V and J ends, which lost 2 bases and 4 bases, there was a span of 8 bases. The CDR3 has 13 residues. Germline loops: CDR1 SGHVS, CDR2 FNYEAQ. The CDR3 here is CASSLRQATEAFF. CDR3 in DNA: TGTGCCAGCAGCTTACGGCAGGCCACTGAAGCTTTCTTT. Variable domain in full (rest from reference TRBV7-6 and TRBJ1-1): GAGVSQSPRYKVTKRGQDVALRCDPISGHVSLYWYRQALGQGPEFLTYFNYEAQQDKSGLPNDRFSAERPEGSISTLTIQRTEQRDSAMYRCASSLRQATEAFFGQGTRLTVV.

This clone has more than one count but fewer than ten. The rearrangement uses TRBV5-1 and TRBJ2-1, with a weak D call TRBD1 (6 bases). This CDR3 contains 15 residues. CDR1 and CDR2 (germline): SGHRS, YFSETQ. The germline V and J ends were trimmed by 2 bases and 5 bases, with 14 bases remaining between them. CDR3 nucleotides: TGCGCCAGCAGCTTCACAGGGCCAAGGGACAATGAGCAGTTCTTC. Residues: CASSFTGPRDNEQFF.

This clone was counted a few times. The chain joins TRBV2 to TRBJ2-1; 15 bases map to TRBD2. Germline CDR1 SNHLY, CDR2 FYNNEI. The CDR3 consists of 17 residues. With 7 bases clipped from V and 9 bases from J, the junction kept 13 bases outside the gene matches. The chain's CDR3 is CASTDRPPGLAGGEQFF. CDR3 DNA sequence: TGTGCCAGCACCGACAGACCCCCGGGACTAGCGGGAGGTGAGCAGTTCTTC. Full variable domain (rest looked up from reference TRBV2 and TRBJ2-1): EPEVTQTPSHQVTQMGQEVILRCVPISNHLYFYWYRQILGQKVEFLVSFYNNEISEKSEIFDDQFSVERPDGSNFTLKIRSTKLEDSAMYFCASTDRPPGLAGGEQFFGPGTRLTVL.

There are a few counts of this clone. V gene TRBV9 combines with J gene TRBJ2-7; D might be TRBD1 (6 bases). The CDR3 covers 14 residues. Trimming removed 5 bases from V and 5 bases from J, with 17 bases in between. Germline V CDR1 and CDR2: SGDLS, YYNGEE. DNA for the CDR3: TGTGCCAGCAGTGATGACAGGACCGGACACGAGCAGTACTTC. Its protein product is CASSDDRTGHEQYF.